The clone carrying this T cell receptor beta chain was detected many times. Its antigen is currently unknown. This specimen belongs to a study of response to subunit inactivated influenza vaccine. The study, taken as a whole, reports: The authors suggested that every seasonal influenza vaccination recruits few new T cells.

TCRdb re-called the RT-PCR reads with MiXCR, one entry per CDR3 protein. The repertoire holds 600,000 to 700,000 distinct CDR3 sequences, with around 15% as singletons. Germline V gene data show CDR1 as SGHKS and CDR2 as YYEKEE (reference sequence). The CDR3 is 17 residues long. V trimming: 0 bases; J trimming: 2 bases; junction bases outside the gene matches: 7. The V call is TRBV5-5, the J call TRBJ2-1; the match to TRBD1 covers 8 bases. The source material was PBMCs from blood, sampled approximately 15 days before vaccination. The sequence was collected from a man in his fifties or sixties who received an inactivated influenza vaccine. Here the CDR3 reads CASSLAGQGMTYNEQFF. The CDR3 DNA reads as TGTGCCAGCAGCTTGGCCGGACAGGGAATGACCTACAATGAGCAGTTCTTC.